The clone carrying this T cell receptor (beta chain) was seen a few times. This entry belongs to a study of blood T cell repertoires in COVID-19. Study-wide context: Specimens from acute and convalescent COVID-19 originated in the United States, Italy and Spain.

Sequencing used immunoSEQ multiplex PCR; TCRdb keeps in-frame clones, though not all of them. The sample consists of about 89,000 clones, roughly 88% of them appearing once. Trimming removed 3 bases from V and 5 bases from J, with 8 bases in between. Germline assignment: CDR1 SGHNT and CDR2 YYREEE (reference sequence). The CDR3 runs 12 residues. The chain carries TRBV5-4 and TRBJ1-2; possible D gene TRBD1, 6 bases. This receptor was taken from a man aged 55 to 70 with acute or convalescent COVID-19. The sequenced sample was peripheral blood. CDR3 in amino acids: CASSWGTYGYTF. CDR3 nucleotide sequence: TGTGCCAGCAGCTGGGGGACATATGGCTACACCTTC. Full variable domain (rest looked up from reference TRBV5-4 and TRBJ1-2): ETGVTQSPTHLIKTRGQQVTLRCSSQSGHNTVSWYQQALGQGPQFIFQYYREEENGRGNFPPRFSGLQFPNYSSELNVNALELDDSALYLCASSWGTYGYTFGSGTRLTVV.